Following are 32 T cell receptor beta chains from one sample sequenced in a study of shared clonotypes between healthy human individuals. Using immunoSEQ multiplex PCR, the repertoire was profiled, and TCRdb retains in-frame clones only, with some absent. The sample shows about a million clones, around three quarters of them seen only once. The specimen sequenced was memory CD4+ T cells sorted from blood. As to subset: CD45RA-negative fraction. Receptor source: a man aged 18 to 29 in good health.

CDR3 sequence: CASSVDALAEQFF. The CDR3 DNA reads TGTGCCAGCAGCGTAGACGCCCTCGCTGAGCAGTTCTTC. The J gene is TRBJ2-1, the V gene TRBV9; D uncertain. Trimming shortened V by 0 bases and J by 9 bases, and 10 bases separated the two germline ends. Germline V gene data show CDR1 as SGDLS and CDR2 as YYNGEE. The CDR3 length is 13 residues.

The CDR3 protein is CASSYSRLGGETQYF. DNA of the CDR3: TGTGCCAGCAGTTACTCGAGGCTGGGGGGAGAGACCCAGTACTTC. The chain recombines TRBV6-5 with TRBJ2-5; tentatively, D is TRBD2 (6 bases). V dropped 0 bases and J dropped 4 bases, with 12 bases sitting between them. CDR3 size: 15 residues. The germline gives CDR1 MNHEY, CDR2 SVGAGI.

V and J are TRBV2 and TRBJ1-4; 7 nucleotides match TRBD1. V trimming: 5 bases; J trimming: 4 bases; junction bases outside the gene matches: 7. Germline V gives CDR1 SNHLY, CDR2 FYNNEI. The CDR3 length is 15 residues. The CDR3 spells CASSPQGGFNEKLFF. The CDR3 bases are TGTGCCAGCAGTCCTCAGGGGGGCTTTAATGAAAAACTGTTTTTT.

This chain joins TRBV5-1 and TRBJ2-4; 7 bases map to TRBD2. The trim removed 3 bases at V and 5 bases at J, leaving 5 bases unmatched. CDR3 length: 14 residues. From germline, CDR1 is SGHRS and CDR2 YFSETQ. CDR3 amino acids: CASSSSGRENIQYF. CDR3 DNA sequence: TGCGCCAGCAGCTCCTCAGGGAGGGAAAACATTCAGTACTTC.

In nucleotides, the CDR3 is TGTGCCAGCAGACAGGGTAGAGACATTCAGTACTTC. Translated, it gives CASRQGRDIQYF. The chain recombines TRBV2 with TRBJ2-4, with D maybe TRBD1 (6 bases). The CDR3 contains 12 residues. Germline V gene lookup returns CDR1 SNHLY and CDR2 FYNNEI. The germline V and J ends were trimmed by 6 bases and 8 bases, with 11 bases remaining between them.

This chain links TRBV28 with TRBJ1-3; D gene ambiguous. V gave up 8 bases and J gave up 4 bases, with 12 bases separating them. The CDR3 loop spans 13 amino acids. Germline lookup yields CDR1 MDHEN and CDR2 SYDVKM. In DNA form, the CDR3 reads TGTGCCAGCTGGAGGGTGGCCGGAAACACCATATATTTT. Protein: CASWRVAGNTIYF.

The genes are TRBV18 and TRBJ1-1; a possible D gene is TRBD1 (6 bases). V was pared by 5 bases and J by 5 bases, with 18 bases between. CDR1 KGHSH and CDR2 LQKENI come from the germline V gene. The length of the CDR3 is 15 residues. This chain's CDR3 is CASSRPNREGTEAFF. For the CDR3, the DNA is TGTGCCAGCTCAAGGCCCAACAGGGAGGGGACTGAAGCTTTCTTT.

The J gene is TRBJ2-5, the V gene TRBV19, with D perhaps TRBD2 (6 bases). Trimming took 3 bases from V and 2 from J, leaving 13 bases between them. This CDR3 has 15 amino acids. Germline loops: CDR1 LNHDA, CDR2 SQIVND (reference sequence). CDR3 nucleotide sequence: TGTGCCAGTAGTATTACCTCGGGAGCTCAAGAGACCCAGTACTTC. Its translation: CASSITSGAQETQYF.

This clone was recorded a few times. The CDR3 reads CASTGRENYGYTF. The CDR3 DNA reads TGTGCCAGCACGGGACGGGAAAACTATGGCTACACCTTC. The rearrangement uses TRBV18 and TRBJ1-2; a weak D match, TRBD1 (5 bases). The germline gives CDR1 KGHSH, CDR2 LQKENI. V was shortened by 8 bases and J by 2 bases, with 12 bases between the two germline ends. The CDR3 loop spans 13 amino acids.

The chain combines TRBV7-9 with TRBJ2-7; D remains ambiguous. The germline gives CDR1 SEHNR, CDR2 FQNEAQ (reference sequence). This CDR3 comprises 13 residues. Trimming took 1 base from V and 3 from J, leaving 7 bases between them. The CDR3 DNA sequence: TGTGCCAGCAGCTTAGTAGATCGCTACGAGCAGTACTTC. It yields the protein CASSLVDRYEQYF.

This rearrangement joins TRBV6-1 to TRBJ1-2; D is uncertain. Trimming pared 5 bases from V and 7 bases from J, leaving 5 bases between. This CDR3 has 10 amino acids. The germline V gene encodes CDR1 MNHNS and CDR2 SASEGT. The CDR3 DNA reads as TGTGCCAGCAGTTGGTCTGGCTACACCTTC. Its protein is CASSWSGYTF.

V and J are TRBV30 and TRBJ2-7; D is ambiguous. CDR3 size: 14 residues. Germline lookup yields CDR1 GTSNPN and CDR2 SVGIG (reference sequence). V was shortened by 1 base and J by 9 bases, with 19 bases between the two germline ends. CDR3 nucleotides: TGTGCCTGGAGTGCCTTAGGGAACCTTGGGGTGCAGTACTTC. Protein sequence: CAWSALGNLGVQYF.

V gene TRBV7-3 combines with J gene TRBJ2-4; a weak D match, TRBD1 (5 bases). This CDR3 spans 13 amino acids. The V gene's germline CDR1 is SGHTA and CDR2 FQGTGA. V was cut by 2 bases and J by 6 bases, with 8 bases left in between. The CDR3: CASSLQGTNIQYF. The CDR3 nucleotides read TGTGCCAGCAGCTTACAGGGAACAAACATTCAGTACTTC.

The chain employs TRBV4-1 and TRBJ2-1; D is undetermined. Trimming left V 1 base short and J 0 bases short, with 10 bases between. Germline V gene lookup returns CDR1 MGHRA and CDR2 YSYEKL. The CDR3 totals 16 residues. The CDR3 nucleotides are TGCGCCAGCAGCCAAGGATGGCAGAGCTCCTACAATGAGCAGTTCTTC. This codes for CASSQGWQSSYNEQFF.

The chain links TRBV5-1 to TRBJ2-5, with D uncertain. Germline V gene sequence: CDR1 SGHRS, CDR2 YFSETQ. Trimming shortened V by 1 base and J by 0 bases, and 7 bases separated the two germline ends. CDR3 length equals 14 residues. CDR3 in amino acids: CASSLLLNQETQYF. For the CDR3, the DNA is TGCGCCAGCAGCTTGTTGCTAAACCAAGAGACCCAGTACTTC.

The V and J genes are TRBV30 and TRBJ1-5; 10 bases are a match to TRBD1. The germline V gene has CDR1 GTSNPN and CDR2 SVGIG (reference sequence). The V segment lost 1 base and the J segment 0 bases; nucleotides outside the gene matches: 3. This CDR3 has 16 residues. The DNA of the CDR3 is TGTGCCTGGAGTGCGACAGGGGGCTTTAGCAATCAGCCCCAGCATTTT. It encodes CAWSATGGFSNQPQHF.

This chain uses TRBV7-2 with TRBJ2-1; unclear D gene. Between the trimmed V and J ends, which lost 1 base and 9 bases, there was a span of 4 bases. Germline V lookup: CDR1 SGHTA, CDR2 FQGNSA. This CDR3 has 11 residues. CDR3 in DNA: TGTGCCAGCAGCTTAGAAGTTGAGCAGTTCTTC. Translated, it gives CASSLEVEQFF.

A single count supports this clone. The J gene is TRBJ2-1, the V gene TRBV27, with 12 bases identical to TRBD2. The V gene's germline CDR1 is MNHEY and CDR2 SMNVEV (reference sequence). V dropped 2 bases and J dropped 3; count of bases not matched to a gene: 2. This CDR3 spans 16 amino acids. The CDR3: CASSLGGLAGYNEQFF. The CDR3 DNA is TGTGCCAGCAGTTTAGGGGGACTAGCGGGCTACAATGAGCAGTTCTTC.

As to this clone: The same CDR3 can be traced to other DNA sequences in this sample. This chain connects TRBV11-2 to TRBJ2-2; D is uncertain. V lost 5 bases and J 7 bases, leaving 8 bases between the germline ends. The germline CDR1 and CDR2 sequences are SGHAT and FQNNGV. The CDR3 runs 12 residues. In DNA, the CDR3 is TGTGCCAGCAGCCTCCTAGTCGGGGAGCTGTTTTTT. Its translation: CASSLLVGELFF. Based on the CDR3 plus reference TRBV11-2 and TRBJ2-2, the full variable domain is EAGVAQSPRYKIIEKRQSVAFWCNPISGHATLYWYQQILGQGPKLLIQFQNNGVVDDSQLPKDRFSAERLKGVDSTLKIQPAKLEDSAVYLCASSLLVGELFFGEGSRLTVL.

CDR3 in amino acids: CASSDPGTSTEAFF. DNA for the CDR3: TGTGCCAGCAGTGATCCCGGGACAAGCACTGAAGCTTTCTTT. The chain couples TRBV6-6 to TRBJ1-1, with D maybe TRBD1 (6 bases). Germline loops: CDR1 MNHNY, CDR2 SVGAGI (reference sequence). The CDR3 has 14 amino acids. The V end lost 5 bases, the J end lost 4 bases, and 14 bases lay between the germline ends.

The chain employs TRBV18 and TRBJ2-7; tentatively, D is TRBD1 (6 bases). The CDR3 is 13 residues long. The germline V gene encodes CDR1 KGHSH and CDR2 LQKENI. V was trimmed by 3 bases and J by 7 bases, leaving 13 bases between them. CDR3 sequence (DNA): TGTGCCAGCTCACCGGGGGCACGGGGAGAGCAGTACTTC. Its translation is CASSPGARGEQYF.

The rearrangement links TRBV5-1 to TRBJ2-2; D perhaps matches TRBD2 (5 bases). The V gene lost 0 bases and the J gene lost 1 base, with 10 bases spanning the gap. This CDR3 contains 16 residues. Germline assignment: CDR1 SGHRS and CDR2 YFSETQ. The CDR3 DNA follows: TGCGCCAGCAGCTTGGTCCAGACTATGAACACCGGGGAGCTGTTTTTT. Its protein product is CASSLVQTMNTGELFF.

Comment on this clone: This sample includes further DNA sequences coding for the same CDR3. This sequence joins TRBV6-1 and TRBJ2-5; D is undetermined. The CDR3 is made up of 11 amino acids. Germline V gene sequence: CDR1 MNHNS, CDR2 SASEGT. Trimming stripped 7 bases from V and 2 bases from J, with 5 bases between. CDR3 residues: CASTSQETQYF. The CDR3, as DNA: TGTGCCAGCACCTCACAAGAGACCCAGTACTTC.

Points on this clone: At one end the junction does not follow the germline gene, possibly because of a read error. The chain uses TRBV7-6 and TRBJ2-7; the D call may be TRBD1 or TRBD2 (6 bases each). CDR1 and CDR2 from the germline V gene are SGHVS and FNYEAQ. This CDR3 has 13 amino acids. CDR3 protein: CASSLVSGDTLSF. CDR3 DNA sequence: TGTGCCAGCAGCTTAGTTTCGGGGGACACCTTATCGTTC.

V gene TRBV5-1 combines with J gene TRBJ1-6; 7 nucleotides agree with TRBD1. The V gene's germline CDR1 is SGHRS and CDR2 YFSETQ. This CDR3 spans 15 amino acids. The V segment lost 0 bases and the J segment 7 bases; nucleotides outside the gene matches: 4. CDR3 protein: CASSLEGTENSPLHF. In nucleotides, the CDR3 is TGCGCCAGCAGCTTGGAAGGGACAGAGAATTCACCCCTCCACTTT. Together with reference TRBV5-1 and TRBJ1-6, the CDR3 gives the full variable domain: KAGVTQTPRYLIKTRGQQVTLSCSPISGHRSVSWYQQTPGQGLQFLFEYFSETQRNKGNFPGRFSGRQFSNSRSEMNVSTLELGDSALYLCASSLEGTENSPLHFGNGTRLTVT.

This clone has at least ten counts. V gene TRBV10-3 combines with J gene TRBJ2-3; 8 bases match TRBD1. The CDR3 length is 14 residues. The germline CDR1 and CDR2 sequences are ENHRY and SYGVKD. J lost 5 bases, V lost 6 bases, and 7 bases had no gene match. The CDR3: CAISDRGREDTQYF. In DNA form, the CDR3 reads TGTGCCATCAGCGACAGGGGACGGGAAGATACGCAGTATTTT.

The genes are TRBV2 and TRBJ2-1; D unclear. The germline V and J ends were trimmed by 8 bases and 0 bases, with 11 bases remaining between them. The length of the CDR3 is 14 residues. CDR1 SNHLY and CDR2 FYNNEI come from the germline V gene. CDR3 sequence reads: CASLAAASYNEQFF. CDR3 DNA: TGTGCCAGCTTGGCGGCGGCCTCCTACAATGAGCAGTTCTTC.

V is TRBV5-1 and J is TRBJ2-5, with 9 bases matching TRBD1. The germline gives CDR1 SGHRS, CDR2 YFSETQ. This CDR3 has 13 residues. V was clipped by 4 bases and J by 5 bases; unmatched bases: 3. DNA for the CDR3: TGCGCCAGCAGCCGGGACAGGGCGGAGACCCAGTACTTC. Amino acid sequence: CASSRDRAETQYF.

This clone was recorded a few times. The chain recombines TRBV7-6 with TRBJ1-5; perhaps TRBD1 as D (6 bases). V was trimmed by 7 bases and J by 2 bases, leaving 15 bases between them. The CDR3 is 15 residues long. Germline-derived CDR1 and CDR2 are SGHVS and FNYEAQ. CDR3 sequence (DNA): TGTGCCAGCACAGCAGGGGCGGGTGGCAATCAGCCCCAGCATTTT. It is translated as CASTAGAGGNQPQHF.

The gene calls are TRBV28 and TRBJ2-5; 8 nucleotides agree with TRBD2. The junction had 11 bases not matched to a gene; V was cut back by 6 bases and J by 5 bases. This CDR3 region has 15 residues. The germline CDR1 and CDR2 sequences are MDHEN and SYDVKM. CDR3 in amino acids: CASSRSGGRSETQYF. As DNA, the CDR3 is TGTGCCAGCAGCCGGAGCGGGGGTCGATCGGAGACCCAGTACTTC.

The J gene is TRBJ2-2, the V gene TRBV5-1; TRBD1 agrees at 9 bases. This CDR3 region has 16 residues. Per germline, CDR1 SGHRS and CDR2 YFSETQ. J was trimmed by 5 bases and V by 7 bases; bases with no gene match: 12. CDR3 loop: CASSDTGGAETGELFF. In DNA form, the CDR3 reads TGCGCCAGCTCTGACACAGGGGGCGCGGAAACCGGGGAGCTGTTTTTT.

To note about this clone: Other DNA sequences of this sample code for an identical CDR3. The V call is TRBV2, the J call TRBJ2-7; D is undetermined. The CDR3 has 12 residues. CDR1 and CDR2 from the germline V gene are SNHLY and FYNNEI. V lost 3 bases to trimming and J lost 2 bases, with 5 bases between them. CDR3 in amino acids: CASSDSPYEQYF. In nucleotides, the CDR3 is TGTGCCAGCAGTGACTCGCCCTACGAGCAGTACTTC.